These 31 T cell receptor beta chains originate from one sample sequenced in a study of blood T cells in healthy people across ages. With a J-beta primer mix and a sample-barcoded 5' primer, a second PCR ran about 7 to 12 cycles. A single record per CDR3 protein comes from TCRdb applying MiXCR to the 5' RACE reads. The table shows about 970,000 distinct CDR3 sequences, with roughly 51% occurring only once. The sample taken for sequencing was blood. These receptors originate from a woman aged 55-75 years in good health.

The chain links TRBV6-2 or TRBV6-3 to TRBJ2-3; D ambiguous. The CDR3 runs to 14 residues. CDR1 and CDR2 from the germline V gene are MNHEY and SVGEGT. Trimming pared 2 bases from V and 2 bases from J, leaving 8 bases between. CDR3: CASSYPYTTDTQYF. CDR3 bases: TGTGCCAGCAGTTACCCATACACCACAGATACGCAGTATTTT.

V gene TRBV30 combines with J gene TRBJ2-4; 9 nucleotides agree with TRBD1. The DNA end favors TRBJ2-7, so the J call may be wrong. Germline assignment: CDR1 GTSNPN and CDR2 SVGIG (reference sequence). The CDR3 sequence is 15 residues long. The chain's CDR3 is CAWRNTGTGSDEQYF. The DNA of the CDR3 is TGTGCCTGGAGGAACACCGGGACAGGGTCTGACGAGCAGTACTTC.

This clonotype was recorded many times. This chain uses TRBV5-5 with TRBJ2-3; no clear D gene. V dropped 1 base and J dropped 3 bases, with 6 bases sitting between them. Germline V lookup: CDR1 SGHKS, CDR2 YYEKEE (reference sequence). The CDR3 contains 13 residues. The CDR3 loop is CASSLRRTDTQYF. The CDR3, as DNA: TGTGCCAGCAGCTTGCGGAGAACAGATACGCAGTATTTT.

There are a few counts of this clonotype. This rearrangement joins TRBV4-2 to TRBJ2-7; TRBD2 agrees at 8 bases. The CDR3 is 13 residues long. CDR1 LGHNA and CDR2 YNFKEQ come from the germline V gene. V trimming: 1 base; J trimming: 6 bases; junction bases outside the gene matches: 2. Written as DNA, the CDR3 is TGTGCCAGCAGCCAAGGCGGGGGGACCGAGCAGTACTTC. This encodes CASSQGGGTEQYF.

A few counts support this clonotype. The V and J genes are TRBV4-1 and TRBJ2-5; D gene uncertain. The last part of the DNA fits TRBJ2-7 better; the J call may be wrong. There are 14 residues in the CDR3. CDR1 is MGHRA and CDR2 is YSYEKL in the germline V gene. CDR3 nucleotide sequence: TGCGCCAGCAGCCCCGGACGGAATACCTACGAGCAGTACTTC. Translated, it gives CASSPGRNTYEQYF.

V usage is TRBV7-8 and J usage is TRBJ2-5; TRBD1 matches 9 bases. CDR1 is SGHVS and CDR2 is FQNEAQ in the germline V gene. J gave up 4 bases and V 5 bases, and 8 bases lay outside the gene matches. This CDR3 has 15 residues. CDR3 loop: CASSPGDRVRETQYF. As DNA, the CDR3 is TGTGCCAGCAGCCCAGGGGACAGGGTTAGAGAGACCCAGTACTTC.

The chain joins TRBV12-3 or TRBV12-4 to TRBJ2-7, with 8 bases lining up with TRBD2. The CDR3 has 17 residues. V lost 6 bases and J lost 4; bases outside the gene matches: 17. The CDR3, as DNA: TGTGCCAGCAGCCGACTATGGGACCTAGCGGGCCTTTACGAGCAGTACTTC. It yields the protein CASSRLWDLAGLYEQYF.

V is TRBV5-6 and J is TRBJ2-5, with D maybe TRBD1 (5 bases). The CDR3 is 16 amino acids. Trimming took off 2 bases at V and 11 bases at J, with 25 bases between the two ends. In germline, CDR1 is SGHDT, CDR2 YYEEEE. Written as DNA, the CDR3 is TGTGCCAGCAGCTTAGCCCCCTCCGACCCGGACAATGAGCAGTACTTC. It codes for CASSLAPSDPDNEQYF.

The CDR3 nucleotides read TGCAGTGCGAAGGGGGCGGTAGAAAAACTGTTTTTT. Translating it yields CSAKGAVEKLFF. This rearrangement joins TRBV20-1 to TRBJ1-4; TRBD1 agrees at 7 bases. Germline values: CDR1 DFQATT, CDR2 SNEGSKA (reference sequence). The CDR3 runs 12 residues. V lost 6 bases, J lost 8 bases, and 6 bases stayed unmatched.

V gene TRBV7-2 combines with J gene TRBJ2-5; the D gene is possibly TRBD2 (5 bases). Germline V gene data show CDR1 as SGHTA and CDR2 as FQGNSA. V was clipped by 5 bases and J by 0 bases, with 16 bases between them. The CDR3 runs 16 residues. The DNA for the CDR3 is TGTGCCAGCAGCCGACGAGGGTTCTGGGACCAAGAGACCCAGTACTTC. This translates into CASSRRGFWDQETQYF.

CDR3 in DNA: TGTGCCAGCACCCAGGGGGGCTCCTACGAGCAGTACTTC. This translates into CASTQGGSYEQYF. The V and J genes are TRBV7-2 and TRBJ2-7; the D gene is possibly TRBD1 (7 bases). The germline gives CDR1 SGHTA, CDR2 FQGNSA. The CDR3 loop spans 13 amino acids. V was shortened by 7 bases and J by 0 bases, with 10 bases between the two germline ends. Complete variable domain (other parts from reference TRBV7-2 and TRBJ2-7): GAGVSQSPSNKVTEKGKDVELRCDPISGHTALYWYRQSLGQGLEFLIYFQGNSAPDKSGLPSDRFSAERTGGSVSTLTIQRTQQEDSAVYLCASTQGGSYEQYFGPGTRLTVT.

This clonotype was detected only a few times. The chain has TRBV3-1 and TRBJ2-7; D is unresolved. CDR1 and CDR2 from the germline V gene are LGHDT and YNNKEL (reference sequence). V was pared by 3 bases and J by 6 bases, with 6 bases between. The CDR3 contains 11 residues. CDR3 loop: CASSQWREQYF. Written as DNA, the CDR3 is TGTGCCAGCAGCCAGTGGCGCGAGCAGTACTTC.

The chain joins TRBV27 to TRBJ2-1, with D uncertain. Germline V CDR1 and CDR2: MNHEY, SMNVEV (reference sequence). The germline V and J ends were trimmed by 2 bases and 6 bases, with 11 bases remaining between them. CDR3 length: 14 amino acids. CDR3 amino acids: CASSLNIQFNEQFF. CDR3 nucleotides: TGTGCCAGCAGTTTAAACATCCAGTTCAATGAGCAGTTCTTC.

In this sample, this clonotype turned up a few times. The chain carries TRBV27 and TRBJ2-1; TRBD2 matches 10 bases. The junction had 4 bases not matched to a gene; V was cut back by 3 bases and J by 5 bases. The CDR3 has 15 residues. Per germline, CDR1 MNHEY and CDR2 SMNVEV (reference sequence). The CDR3 here is CASSFGLAANNEQFF. The CDR3 DNA is TGTGCCAGCAGTTTCGGACTAGCGGCTAACAATGAGCAGTTCTTC.

The chain is built from TRBV9 and TRBJ2-3; 7 bases align to TRBD1. The V gene end was trimmed by 3 bases and the J gene end by 4 bases; junction bases not matched to a gene: 2. The CDR3 sequence is 13 residues long. Germline CDR1 is SGDLS and CDR2 is YYNGEE. The CDR3 bases are TGTGCCAGCAGCGCTACAGGGGCAGATACGCAGTATTTT. It specifies CASSATGADTQYF.

This clonotype was counted only a few times. V gene TRBV2 combines with J gene TRBJ2-7; possibly TRBD1 or TRBD2 for D (5 bases each). Per germline, CDR1 SNHLY and CDR2 FYNNEI. There are 12 residues in the CDR3. Trimming removed 8 bases at V and 1 base at J, with 9 bases between. The CDR3 protein is CASGTESYEQYF. CDR3 DNA sequence: TGTGCCAGCGGGACGGAATCCTACGAGCAGTACTTC.

J is TRBJ1-5 and V is TRBV18, with a tentative D call TRBD1 (6 bases). The germline V gene has CDR1 KGHSH and CDR2 LQKENI. This CDR3 region has 16 residues. Trimming took off 0 bases at V and 7 bases at J, with 16 bases between the two ends. The CDR3 coding sequence is TGTGCCAGCTCACCACCATGGGACGTCGGGGGCCAGCCCCAGCATTTT. Translation gives CASSPPWDVGGQPQHF. The variable domain in full, with the rest retrieved from reference TRBV18 and TRBJ1-5, is NAGVMQNPRHLVRRRGQEARLRCSPMKGHSHVYWYRQLPEEGLKFMVYLQKENIIDESGMPKERFSAEFPKEGPSILRIQQVVRGDSAAYFCASSPPWDVGGQPQHFGDGTRLSIL.

This sequence joins TRBV12-3 or TRBV12-4 and TRBJ1-5, with D possibly being TRBD1 (6 bases). This CDR3 is 16 amino acids long. V lost 1 base and J 5 bases, leaving 15 bases between the germline ends. The chain's CDR3 is CASSLVIGGQDQPQHF. The DNA of the CDR3 is TGTGCCAGCAGTTTAGTAATTGGGGGGCAGGATCAGCCCCAGCATTTT.

The table lists this clonotype with a count of one. V usage is TRBV20-1 and J usage is TRBJ1-1, with D unclear. The V end was cut by 0 bases, the J end by 6 bases, with 11 bases between. Germline V gene data show CDR1 as DFQATT and CDR2 as SNEGSKA (reference sequence). The CDR3 is made up of 13 amino acids. As DNA, the CDR3 is TGCAGTGCTAGAGATGCGGGGATTGCTGAAGCTTTCTTT. Translating gives CSARDAGIAEAFF.

This clonotype has a single count. V is TRBV27 and J is TRBJ2-2, with 7 bases matching TRBD2. Looked up from germline, CDR1 is MNHEY and CDR2 is SMNVEV (reference sequence). There are 17 residues in the CDR3. V shed 5 bases, J shed 0 bases, and the junction held 9 bases outside the gene matches. The CDR3: CASSPTGRETNTGELFF. As DNA, the CDR3 is TGTGCCAGCAGTCCTACCGGGCGGGAGACGAACACCGGGGAGCTGTTTTTT.

V and J are TRBV28 and TRBJ1-2; no firm D call. Germline CDR1 and CDR2: MDHEN and SYDVKM. The V and J ends lost 6 bases and 4 bases respectively, with 18 bases between them. The CDR3 loop spans 15 amino acids. CDR3 nucleotides: TGTGCCAGCAGCCAATCGAGCTGGGGTATCTATGGCTACACCTTC. This translates into CASSQSSWGIYGYTF.

The chain carries TRBV25-1 and TRBJ2-5, with D maybe TRBD2 (5 bases). Germline lookup yields CDR1 MGHDK and CDR2 SYGVNS. The CDR3 is 13 amino acids. Trimming took off 5 bases at V and 5 bases at J, with 12 bases between the two ends. CDR3 amino acids: CASSPLRRETQYF. Written as DNA, the CDR3 is TGTGCCAGCAGTCCCCTAAGGAGGGAGACCCAGTACTTC. Using reference TRBV25-1 and TRBJ2-5 for the parts outside the CDR3, the full variable domain is EADIYQTPRYLVIGTGKKITLECSQTMGHDKMYWYQQDPGMELHLIHYSYGVNSTEKGDLSSESTVSRIRTEHFPLTLESARPSHTSQYLCASSPLRRETQYFGPGTRLLVL.

The rearrangement uses TRBV7-9 and TRBJ1-3, with 7 bases that match TRBD1. This CDR3 is 14 amino acids long. The V gene's germline CDR1 is SEHNR and CDR2 FQNEAQ (reference sequence). Trimming removed 5 bases from V and 8 bases from J; junction bases left unmatched: 9. The CDR3 loop is CASSPRQGADTIYF. CDR3 DNA: TGTGCCAGCAGCCCTCGACAGGGTGCAGACACCATATATTTT.

The table lists this clonotype with a few counts. This chain connects TRBV5-6 to TRBJ2-5; tentative D call: TRBD2 (5 bases). TRBJ2-7 matches the DNA end more closely, so the J call is doubtful. The CDR3 extends over 18 amino acids. Germline CDR1 reads SGHDT; CDR2 reads YYEEEE. The CDR3 is CASSLASSERTIAYEQYF. As DNA, the CDR3 is TGTGCCAGCAGCTTGGCCAGTAGTGAGCGGACGATTGCCTACGAGCAGTACTTC.

This clonotype was found many times. The chain joins TRBV5-1 to TRBJ2-5; TRBD1 might be the D (6 bases). Germline CDR1 is SGHRS and CDR2 is YFSETQ. The CDR3 totals 15 residues. Trimming shortened V by 5 bases and J by 2 bases, and 16 bases separated the two germline ends. Here the CDR3 reads CASRSGRGNQETQYF. For the CDR3, the DNA is TGCGCCAGCAGATCTGGCAGGGGAAATCAAGAGACCCAGTACTTC.

This clonotype was seen many times. This sequence joins TRBV11-2 and TRBJ2-1; possibly TRBD2 for D (5 bases). This CDR3 comprises 13 residues. In germline, CDR1 is SGHAT, CDR2 FQNNGV. The V gene lost 0 bases and the J gene lost 13 bases, with 13 bases spanning the gap. CDR3: CASSLDHSVPQFF. In DNA form, the CDR3 reads TGTGCCAGCAGCTTAGATCATAGCGTACCCCAGTTCTTC.

This clonotype showed up just once. J is TRBJ1-5 and V is TRBV28; TRBD1 agrees at 12 bases. This CDR3 contains 19 residues. CDR1 MDHEN and CDR2 SYDVKM come from the germline V gene. The ends lost 0 bases at V and 0 bases at J; junction bases unmatched: 6. This CDR3 reads CASSLWGTGGYYSNQPQHF. DNA for the CDR3: TGTGCCAGCAGTTTATGGGGGACAGGGGGCTATTATAGCAATCAGCCCCAGCATTTT.

This clonotype was recorded only once. This chain links TRBV21-1 with TRBJ2-7; the D call in the table, TRBD1, was not verified against the DNA. TRBV21-1 is annotated as a pseudogene. The CDR3 loop spans 16 amino acids. CDR3 sequence: CASSTRTGTGGNEQYF. CDR3 bases: TGTGCCAGCAGCACAAGAACCGGGACAGGGGGCAACGAGCAGTACTTC.

This clonotype was recorded a few times. The V gene is TRBV29-1, the J gene TRBJ2-2; 9 bases map to TRBD1. The V and J ends lost 4 bases and 3 bases, in that order; junction bases with no gene match: 6. The length of the CDR3 is 15 residues. Germline CDR1 and CDR2: SQVTM and ANQGSEA. Here the CDR3 reads CSVARDRVYTGELFF. CDR3 sequence (DNA): TGCAGCGTTGCTAGGGACAGGGTGTACACCGGGGAGCTGTTTTTT.

The gene calls are TRBV6-2 or TRBV6-3 and TRBJ2-3; 9 nucleotides line up with TRBD1. This CDR3 comprises 15 residues. Trimming took 7 bases from V and 4 from J; bases not matched to a gene: 9. Germline CDR1 is MNHEY and CDR2 is SVGEGT. CDR3: CASTNRRTGADTQYF. DNA for the CDR3: TGTGCCAGCACCAATAGGCGGACAGGGGCAGATACGCAGTATTTT.

The chain links TRBV27 to TRBJ1-4; D may be TRBD1 (6 bases). This CDR3 spans 15 amino acids. CDR1 and CDR2 from the germline V gene are MNHEY and SMNVEV (reference sequence). V dropped 0 bases and J dropped 7 bases, with 12 bases sitting between them. CDR3 bases: TGTGCCAGCAGTTTATCGAGGGGGACTGGTGAAAAACTGTTTTTT. Its translation is CASSLSRGTGEKLFF.